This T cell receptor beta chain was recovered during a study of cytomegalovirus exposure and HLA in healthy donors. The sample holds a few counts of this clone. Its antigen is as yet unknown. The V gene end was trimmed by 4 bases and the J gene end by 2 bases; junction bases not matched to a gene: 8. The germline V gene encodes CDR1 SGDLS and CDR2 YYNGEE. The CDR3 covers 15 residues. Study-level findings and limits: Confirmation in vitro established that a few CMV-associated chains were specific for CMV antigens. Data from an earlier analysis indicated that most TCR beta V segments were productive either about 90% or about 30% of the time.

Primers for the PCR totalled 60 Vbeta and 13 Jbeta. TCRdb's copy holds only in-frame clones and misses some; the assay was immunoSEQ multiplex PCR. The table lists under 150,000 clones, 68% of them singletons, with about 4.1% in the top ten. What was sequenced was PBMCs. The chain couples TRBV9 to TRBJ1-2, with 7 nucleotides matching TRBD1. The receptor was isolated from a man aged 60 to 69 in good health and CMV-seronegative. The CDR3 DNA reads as TGTGCCAGCAGCACTGACAGGGCCGAGAACTATGGCTACACCTTC. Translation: CASSTDRAENYGYTF.